The rows below give T cell receptor beta chains drawn from one sample of a study of low-dose radiotherapy and immunotherapy resistance in tumors. One entry per CDR3 protein, called by TCRdb with MiXCR from the reads. Here the sample spans 100,000 or so distinct CDR3 sequences, roughly 20% being singletons. Here the sequenced sample was PBMCs, taken after low-dose radiotherapy plus immunotherapy. Receptor source: a male donor with prostate cancer. The CDR3 runs from the conserved cysteine through the conserved F or W. The D gene is left open where the match is weak. Only some rows state a clone size, as once, few, many or a class for expanded clones.

J: TRBJ1-1
size: many
V: TRBV19
D: .
DNA: TGTGCCAGTAGTATAGGCGGCCGGATGAACACTGAAGCTTTCTTT
CDR3: CASSIGGRMNTEAFF

J: TRBJ2-7
size: many
V: TRBV2
D: .
DNA: TGTGCCAGCACTCCCTGGGGGGCCGAGCAGTACTTC
CDR3: CASTPWGAEQYF

J: TRBJ1-4
size: .
V: TRBV29-1
D: .
DNA: TGCAGCGTTAAGGGAGATAATGAAAAACTGTTTTTT
CDR3: CSVKGDNEKLFF

J: TRBJ2-7
size: .
V: TRBV10-3
D: .
DNA: TGTGCCATCAGGCCGCAGGGGGGGCCCTACGAGCAGTACTTC
CDR3: CAIRPQGGPYEQYF

J: TRBJ2-5
size: many
V: TRBV3-1
D: TRBD2
DNA: TGTGCCAGCAGCCACGGACTAGCGGGGTTGGAGACCCAGTACTTC
CDR3: CASSHGLAGLETQYF

J: TRBJ2-3
size: many
V: TRBV4-2
D: .
DNA: TGTGCCAGCAGCCAGATGGGGAATCCCACAGATACGCAGTATTTT
CDR3: CASSQMGNPTDTQYF

J: TRBJ2-1
size: many
V: TRBV11-2
D: .
DNA: TGTGCCAGCAGCTTAGCTGGGGGGAGGCCATACAATGAGCAGTTCTTC
CDR3: CASSLAGGRPYNEQFF

J: TRBJ2-1
size: many
V: TRBV6-2/TRBV6-3
D: .
DNA: TGTGCCAGCAGTTGGTCCCGTCCACTACTAGAACCCTACAATGAGCAGTTCTTC
CDR3: CASSWSRPLLEPYNEQFF

J: TRBJ2-3
size: once
V: TRBV14
D: .
DNA: TGTGCCAGCAGCCCTCTAGACCAAGGGACGCAGTATTTT
CDR3: CASSPLDQGTQYF

J: TRBJ1-5
size: .
V: TRBV6-2/TRBV6-3
D: .
DNA: TGTGCCAGCAGTTCGGATCAGGGGCATCAGCCCCAGCATTTT
CDR3: CASSSDQGHQPQHF

J: TRBJ1-5
size: many
V: TRBV6-6
D: .
DNA: TGTGCCAGCGGGCGGGGGGCCTCCAATCAGCCCCAGCATTTT
CDR3: CASGRGASNQPQHF

J: TRBJ1-2
size: many
V: TRBV7-2
D: .
DNA: TGTGCCAGCAGCTTAGTAGCCGGATATGGCTACACCTTC
CDR3: CASSLVAGYGYTF

J: TRBJ2-7
size: many
V: TRBV6-1
D: .
DNA: TGTGCCAGCAGTGAAGAAGGTTTAGACGAGCAGTACTTC
CDR3: CASSEEGLDEQYF

J: TRBJ2-7
size: many
V: TRBV5-5
D: .
DNA: TGTGCCAGCAGCCCGGGGCAGGGCGTCTCCTACGAGCAGTACTTC
CDR3: CASSPGQGVSYEQYF

J: TRBJ1-3
size: .
V: TRBV12-3/TRBV12-4
D: .
DNA: TGTGCCAGCACCCTCGGGGCCATATATTTT
CDR3: CASTLGAIYF

J: TRBJ2-1
size: many
V: TRBV30
D: .
DNA: TGTGCCTGGACCGAACTAGGAGGTGATGAGCAGTTCTTC
CDR3: CAWTELGGDEQFF